This T cell receptor (beta chain) stems from a study of metastatic and nonmetastatic thyroid tumors. As for the study in general: Repertoires of blood and of tissue (tumor or nodule) from malignant and benign thyroid patients were compared.

General study results and limits: Versus benign nodules, malignant thyroid tumors reportedly had significantly higher TCR beta diversity, in blood and tumor.

All patients were treatment-naive before thyroid surgery. TCRdb reassembled clones from the PCR reads with MiXCR. Of over 45,000 clones in the sample, around 20% were seen once. In germline, CDR1 is MRHNA, CDR2 SNTAGT. V was clipped by 2 bases and J by 3 bases; unmatched bases: 4. CDR3 length: 15 residues. This clone was seen a few times. Its antigen is unidentified. The source is a male donor with papillary thyroid cancer or a benign thyroid nodule (not recorded which). Some clones in this sample may be carry-over from other donors' samples. The specimen was blood. The chain joins TRBV6-4 to TRBJ2-3, with 8 bases aligning to TRBD2. The CDR3 region is CASSDGTSDTDTQYF. In nucleotides, the CDR3 is TGTGCCAGCAGTGACGGGACTAGTGATACAGATACGCAGTATTTT.